What follows is one TCR beta chain and its context. These data are taken from a study of T cell changes during pregnancy in multiple sclerosis. Assay used: immunoSEQ multiplex PCR; TCRdb lists only in-frame clones, some missing. The sample gives over 90,000 clones, under 95% of which show up once; roughly 0.95% is in the top ten. V lost 2 bases and J 6 bases, leaving 14 bases between the germline ends. CDR1 is MGHRA, CDR2 YSYEKL, per germline. This CDR3 has 14 amino acids. The chain couples TRBV4-1 to TRBJ2-7; weak D call: TRBD1 (6 bases). This sample comprised peripheral blood, obtained after pregnancy. The TCR was taken from a female donor with multiple sclerosis, enrolled in a pregnancy study. The CDR3 is CASSQSAGVGEQYF. The DNA of the CDR3 is TGCGCCAGCAGCCAATCGGCAGGGGTTGGCGAGCAGTACTTC.